The 10 T cell receptor beta chains listed next were all sequenced from one sample in a study of blood T cell repertoires in COVID-19. Profiled with immunoSEQ multiplex PCR; TCRdb holds only in-frame clones, not every one. This table holds hundreds of thousands of clones, more than 80% found once. The specimen was PBMCs or T cells enriched from blood (not recorded which). These receptors originate from a man younger than 40 who had recovered from COVID-19.

This chain connects TRBV18 to TRBJ1-5, with 8 bases fitting TRBD1. V lost 4 bases, J lost 8 bases, and 4 bases stayed unmatched. The CDR3 contains 13 residues. Germline CDR1 and CDR2: KGHSH and LQKENI. CDR3 nucleotides: TGTGCCAGCTCACTTCAGGGGGCGGAGCCCCAGCATTTT. Translating gives CASSLQGAEPQHF.

The chain recombines TRBV4-1 with TRBJ2-3; 10 nucleotides agree with TRBD2. V gave up 4 bases and J gave up 2 bases; unmatched junction bases: 6. Germline assignment: CDR1 MGHRA and CDR2 YSYEKL. The CDR3 consists of 16 residues. The CDR3 protein is CASSRASGSSTDTQYF. DNA of the CDR3: TGCGCCAGCAGCCGGGCTAGCGGGAGCTCCACAGATACGCAGTATTTT.

V and J are TRBV5-1 and TRBJ2-7, with TRBD2 matching 8 bases. CDR1 and CDR2 from the germline V gene are SGHRS and YFSETQ. With 1 base clipped from V and 4 bases from J, the junction kept 7 bases outside the gene matches. This CDR3 comprises 15 residues. The CDR3 DNA follows: TGCGCCAGCAGCTTGAACCTAGCGGGTGGATACGAGCAGTACTTC. Protein sequence: CASSLNLAGGYEQYF.

The J gene is TRBJ1-4, the V gene TRBV5-1; D call uncertain. The CDR3 loop spans 15 amino acids. Germline V lookup: CDR1 SGHRS, CDR2 YFSETQ. The V and J ends lost 2 bases and 3 bases respectively, with 11 bases between them. The CDR3: CASSLGRGPNEKLFF. The CDR3 DNA reads as TGCGCCAGCAGCTTAGGGCGGGGTCCTAATGAAAAACTGTTTTTT. Based on the CDR3 plus reference TRBV5-1 and TRBJ1-4, the full variable domain is KAGVTQTPRYLIKTRGQQVTLSCSPISGHRSVSWYQQTPGQGLQFLFEYFSETQRNKGNFPGRFSGRQFSNSRSEMNVSTLELGDSALYLCASSLGRGPNEKLFFGSGTQLSVL.

CDR3 loop: CASSFRGPNTEAFF. The CDR3 DNA follows: TGTGCCAGCAGTTTCAGGGGTCCGAACACTGAAGCTTTCTTT. The V call is TRBV6-5, the J call TRBJ1-1; D is perhaps TRBD1 (6 bases). The CDR3 spans 14 residues. The germline V gene encodes CDR1 MNHEY and CDR2 SVGAGI. The germline V and J ends were trimmed by 4 bases and 1 base, with 10 bases remaining between them.

This sequence joins TRBV5-1 and TRBJ2-7; a possible D gene is TRBD1 (6 bases). V lost 3 bases and J lost 4, with 14 bases in between. Germline CDR1 is SGHRS and CDR2 is YFSETQ. CDR3 size: 14 residues. The CDR3 sequence is CASSSLQGVYEQYF. CDR3 bases: TGCGCCAGCAGCTCATTACAGGGTGTTTACGAGCAGTACTTC.

This chain uses TRBV2 with TRBJ2-2; 11 bases match TRBD2. This CDR3 contains 15 residues. CDR1 and CDR2 (germline): SNHLY, FYNNEI. The V segment lost 5 bases and the J segment 4 bases; nucleotides outside the gene matches: 3. The CDR3 here is CASSFSGGATGELFF. The DNA for the CDR3 is TGTGCCAGCAGTTTTAGCGGGGGGGCCACCGGGGAGCTGTTTTTT.

The chain links TRBV16 to TRBJ1-5; TRBD1 aligns across 8 bases. Germline lookup yields CDR1 KGHSY and CDR2 FQNENV. V lost 2 bases, J lost 6 bases, and 6 bases stayed unmatched. The CDR3 has 15 amino acids. CDR3 bases: TGTGCCAGCAGCCAACCGGACAGGGCGAGTCAGCCCCAGCATTTT. This gives the protein CASSQPDRASQPQHF.

The rearrangement links TRBV14 to TRBJ1-4; D perhaps matches TRBD1 (6 bases). CDR3 length equals 15 residues. Trimming cost V 6 bases and J 8 bases, with 19 bases left between them. The germline CDR1 and CDR2 sequences are SGHDN and FVKESK. The CDR3 nucleotides read TGTGCCAGCAGGGACAGACAGCCCCCCGCGGAAAAACTGTTTTTT. Its protein is CASRDRQPPAEKLFF.

J is TRBJ2-1 and V is TRBV3-1 (or the pseudogene TRBV3-2), with 7 bases identical to TRBD1. J was trimmed by 0 bases and V by 0 bases; bases with no gene match: 5. Germline CDR1 LGHDT, CDR2 YNNKEL (reference sequence). The CDR3 has 17 amino acids. The CDR3 nucleotides read TGTGCCAGCAGCCAAGATCAGGGGGATACCTCCTACAATGAGCAGTTCTTC. It yields the protein CASSQDQGDTSYNEQFF.